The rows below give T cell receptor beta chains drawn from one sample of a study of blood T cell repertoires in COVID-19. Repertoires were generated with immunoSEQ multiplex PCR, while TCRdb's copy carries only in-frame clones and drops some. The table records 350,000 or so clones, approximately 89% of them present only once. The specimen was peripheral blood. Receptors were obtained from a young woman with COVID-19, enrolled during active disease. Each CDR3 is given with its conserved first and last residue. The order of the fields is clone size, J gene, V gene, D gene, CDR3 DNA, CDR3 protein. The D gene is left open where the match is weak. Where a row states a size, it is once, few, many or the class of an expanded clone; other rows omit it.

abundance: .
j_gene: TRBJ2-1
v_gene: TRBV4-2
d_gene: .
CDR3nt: TGTGCCAGCAGCCAGGGGAGAGGGGGACCGTCCTACAATGAGCAGTTCTTC
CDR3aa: CASSQGRGGPSYNEQFF

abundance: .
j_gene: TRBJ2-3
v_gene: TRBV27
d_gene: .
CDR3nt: TGTGCCAGCGGGCAGGAATACACAGATACGCAGTATTTT
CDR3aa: CASGQEYTDTQYF

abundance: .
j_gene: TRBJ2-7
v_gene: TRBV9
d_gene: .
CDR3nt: TGTGCCAGCAGCGTTTCCACAGGGTCCTACGAGCAGTACTTC
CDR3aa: CASSVSTGSYEQYF

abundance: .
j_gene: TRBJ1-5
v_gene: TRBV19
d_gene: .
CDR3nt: TGTGCCAGTAGTATAGGCGGTAGGAGTGGAAATCAGCCCCAGCATTTT
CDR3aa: CASSIGGRSGNQPQHF

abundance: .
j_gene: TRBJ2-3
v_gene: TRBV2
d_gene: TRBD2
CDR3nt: TGTGCCAGCAGCCCCCTAGCGGGGATCACAGATACGCAGTATTTT
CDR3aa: CASSPLAGITDTQYF

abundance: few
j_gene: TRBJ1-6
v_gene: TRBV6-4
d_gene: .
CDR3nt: TGTGCCAGCAGTGCGGGAGCCCATAATTCACCCCTCCACTTT
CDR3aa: CASSAGAHNSPLHF

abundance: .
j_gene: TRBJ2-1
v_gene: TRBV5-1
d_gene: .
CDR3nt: TGCGCCAGCAGCAGGGAACTAGCCGGTGAGCAGTTCTTC
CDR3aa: CASSRELAGEQFF

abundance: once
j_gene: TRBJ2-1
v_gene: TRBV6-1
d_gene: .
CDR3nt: TGTGCCAGCAGTGAAGCTGCTATAAACAATGAGCAGTTCTTC
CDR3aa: CASSEAAINNEQFF

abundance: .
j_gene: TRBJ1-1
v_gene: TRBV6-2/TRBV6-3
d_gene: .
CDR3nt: TGTGCCAGCAGTTACCAGATGTACACTGAAGCTTTCTTT
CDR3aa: CASSYQMYTEAFF

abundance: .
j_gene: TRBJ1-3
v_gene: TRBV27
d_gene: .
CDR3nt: TGTGCCAGCAGTTTGGGAGGGCCTGGAAACACCATATATTTT
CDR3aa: CASSLGGPGNTIYF

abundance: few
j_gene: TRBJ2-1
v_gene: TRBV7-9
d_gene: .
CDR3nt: TGTGCCAGCAGCAACACGCCCGAGCAGTTCTTC
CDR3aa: CASSNTPEQFF

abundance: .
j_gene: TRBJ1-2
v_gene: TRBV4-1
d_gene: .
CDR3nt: TGCGCCAGCAGCCAAAAAGAGGGCTATGGCTACACCTTC
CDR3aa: CASSQKEGYGYTF

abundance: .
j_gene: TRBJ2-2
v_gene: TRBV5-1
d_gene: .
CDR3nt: TGCGCCAGCAGCTTGGAGGGGGTAAATACCGGGGAGCTGTTTTTT
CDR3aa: CASSLEGVNTGELFF

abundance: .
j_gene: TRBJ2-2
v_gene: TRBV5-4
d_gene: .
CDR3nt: TGTGCCAGCAGCTCGGAGCGGGTCCGGGGCGGGGAGCTGTTTTTT
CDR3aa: CASSSERVRGGELFF

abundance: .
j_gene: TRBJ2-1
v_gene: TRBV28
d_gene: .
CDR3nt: TGTGCCAGCGTCGGCAGGGGCAATGAGCAGTTCTTC
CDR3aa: CASVGRGNEQFF

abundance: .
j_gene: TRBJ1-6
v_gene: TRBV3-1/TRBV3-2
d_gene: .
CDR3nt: TGTGCCAGCAGCCAAGGCCCGCAGAATTCACCCCTCCACTTT
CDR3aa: CASSQGPQNSPLHF

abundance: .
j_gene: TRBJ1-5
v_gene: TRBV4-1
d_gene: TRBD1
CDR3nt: TGCGCCAGCAGCCAAGTGCTGGGACAGGGGACTTATAGCAATCAGCCCCAGCATTTT
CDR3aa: CASSQVLGQGTYSNQPQHF

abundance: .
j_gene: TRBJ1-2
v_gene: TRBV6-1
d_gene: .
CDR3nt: TGTGCCAGCAGTGAAGCATACAGGAGTGGCTACACCTTC
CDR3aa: CASSEAYRSGYTF

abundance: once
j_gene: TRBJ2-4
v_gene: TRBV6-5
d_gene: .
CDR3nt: TGTGCCAGCAGTTCCCCGAGTAGCGGTAAAAACATTCAGTACTTC
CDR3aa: CASSSPSSGKNIQYF

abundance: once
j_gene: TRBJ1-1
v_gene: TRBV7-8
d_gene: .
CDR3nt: TGTGCCAGCAGCTTAACCCGTGAGGGGAACACTGAAGCTTTCTTT
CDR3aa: CASSLTREGNTEAFF